This TCR beta chain was obtained from a study of control samples from healthy donors and cancer patients. Deletions cut 1 base from V and 1 base from J, with 12 bases between. CDR3 size: 16 residues. CDR1 is SGHTA and CDR2 is FQGNSA in the germline V gene. Method: immunoSEQ multiplex PCR; TCRdb's copy keeps in-frame clones and lacks some. In the table there are some 190,000 clones, about nine tenths of which are singletons. The rearrangement uses TRBV7-2 and TRBJ2-3; tentative D call: TRBD2 (5 bases). Sample: blood. The TCR originated in a man aged 30 to 45 in good health. The CDR3 reads CASSLGWRKGTDTQYF. In DNA, the CDR3 is TGTGCCAGCAGCTTAGGGTGGAGGAAGGGCACAGATACGCAGTATTTT.